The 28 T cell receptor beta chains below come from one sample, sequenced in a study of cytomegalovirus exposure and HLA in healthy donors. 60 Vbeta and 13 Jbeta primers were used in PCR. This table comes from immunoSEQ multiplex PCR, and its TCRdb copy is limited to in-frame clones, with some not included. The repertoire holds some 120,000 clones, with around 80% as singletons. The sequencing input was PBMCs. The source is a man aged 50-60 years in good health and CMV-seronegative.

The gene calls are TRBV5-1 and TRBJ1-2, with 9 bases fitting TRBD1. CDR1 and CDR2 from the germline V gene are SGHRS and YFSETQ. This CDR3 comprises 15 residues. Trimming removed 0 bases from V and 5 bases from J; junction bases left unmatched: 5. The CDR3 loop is CASSLERQGGYGYTF. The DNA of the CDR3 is TGCGCCAGCAGCTTGGAGAGACAGGGGGGATATGGCTACACCTTC.

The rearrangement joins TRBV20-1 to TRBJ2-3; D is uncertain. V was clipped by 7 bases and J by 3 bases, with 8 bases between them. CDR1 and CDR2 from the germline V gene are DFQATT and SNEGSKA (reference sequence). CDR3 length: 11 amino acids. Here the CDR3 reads CSERRTDTQYF. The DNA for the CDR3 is TGCAGTGAACGGCGGACAGATACGCAGTATTTT.

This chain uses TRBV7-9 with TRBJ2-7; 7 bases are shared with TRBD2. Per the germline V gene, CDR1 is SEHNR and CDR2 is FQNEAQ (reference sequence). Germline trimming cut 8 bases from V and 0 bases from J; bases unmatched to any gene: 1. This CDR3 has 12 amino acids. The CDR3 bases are TGTGCCAGCGAGCGGGACTCCTACGAGCAGTACTTC. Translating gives CASERDSYEQYF.

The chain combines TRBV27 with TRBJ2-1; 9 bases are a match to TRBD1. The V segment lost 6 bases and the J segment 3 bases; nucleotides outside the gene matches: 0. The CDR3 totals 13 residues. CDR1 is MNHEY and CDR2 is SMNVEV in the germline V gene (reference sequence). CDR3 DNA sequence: TGTGCCAGCAGGGGACAGGGCTACAATGAGCAGTTCTTC. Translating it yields CASRGQGYNEQFF.

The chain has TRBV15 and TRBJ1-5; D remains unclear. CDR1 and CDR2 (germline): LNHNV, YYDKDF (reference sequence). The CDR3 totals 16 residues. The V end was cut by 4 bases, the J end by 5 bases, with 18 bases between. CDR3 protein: CATSKRGPRVDQPQHF. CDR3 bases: TGTGCCACCAGCAAACGCGGGCCTCGAGTGGATCAGCCCCAGCATTTT.

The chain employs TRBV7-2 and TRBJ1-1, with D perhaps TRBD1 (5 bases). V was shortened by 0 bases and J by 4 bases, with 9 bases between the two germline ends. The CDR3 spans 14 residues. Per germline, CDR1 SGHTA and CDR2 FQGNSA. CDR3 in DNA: TGTGCCAGCAGCTTAGCGGCAGGGCCCACTGAAGCTTTCTTT. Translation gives CASSLAAGPTEAFF.

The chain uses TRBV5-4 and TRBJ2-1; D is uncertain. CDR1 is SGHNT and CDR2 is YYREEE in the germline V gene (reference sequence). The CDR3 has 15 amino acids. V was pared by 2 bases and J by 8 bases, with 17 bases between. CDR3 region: CASSFKLGGMYEQFF. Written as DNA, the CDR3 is TGTGCCAGCAGCTTTAAGCTTGGCGGTATGTATGAGCAGTTCTTC.

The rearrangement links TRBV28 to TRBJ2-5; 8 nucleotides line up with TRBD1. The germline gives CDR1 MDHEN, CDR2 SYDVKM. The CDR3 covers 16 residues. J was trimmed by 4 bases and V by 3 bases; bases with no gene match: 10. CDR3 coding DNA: TGTGCCAGCAGTTTCTCCCTACAGGGGGTTGGAGAGACCCAGTACTTC. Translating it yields CASSFSLQGVGETQYF.

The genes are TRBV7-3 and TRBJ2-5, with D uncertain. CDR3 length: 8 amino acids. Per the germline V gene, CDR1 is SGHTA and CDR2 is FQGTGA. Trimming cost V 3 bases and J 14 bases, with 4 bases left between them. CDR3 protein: CASSLAYF. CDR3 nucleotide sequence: TGTGCCAGCAGCTTGGCTTACTTC.

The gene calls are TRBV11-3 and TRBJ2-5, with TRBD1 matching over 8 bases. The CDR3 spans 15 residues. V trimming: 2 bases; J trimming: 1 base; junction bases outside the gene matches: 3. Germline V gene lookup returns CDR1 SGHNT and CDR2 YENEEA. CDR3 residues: CASSLQGAPQETQYF. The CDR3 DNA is TGTGCCAGCAGCTTACAGGGGGCCCCCCAAGAGACCCAGTACTTC. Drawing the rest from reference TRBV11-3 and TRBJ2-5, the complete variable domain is EAGVVQSPRYKIIEKKQPVAFWCNPISGHNTLYWYLQNLGQGPELLIRYENEEAVDDSQLPKDRFSAERLKGVDSTLKIQPAELGDSAVYLCASSLQGAPQETQYFGPGTRLLVL.

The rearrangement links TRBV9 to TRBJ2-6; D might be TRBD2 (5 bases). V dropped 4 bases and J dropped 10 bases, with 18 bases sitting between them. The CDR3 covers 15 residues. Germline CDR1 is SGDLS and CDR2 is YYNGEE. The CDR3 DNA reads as TGTGCCAGCAGCACTGAGGGTGCCGGGTATAACGTCCTGACTTTC. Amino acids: CASSTEGAGYNVLTF.

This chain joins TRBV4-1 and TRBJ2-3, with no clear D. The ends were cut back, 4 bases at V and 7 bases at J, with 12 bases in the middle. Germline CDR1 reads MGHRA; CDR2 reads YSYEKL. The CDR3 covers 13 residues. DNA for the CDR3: TGCGCCAGCAGCCTAAACGACGGGTATACGCAGTATTTT. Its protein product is CASSLNDGYTQYF.

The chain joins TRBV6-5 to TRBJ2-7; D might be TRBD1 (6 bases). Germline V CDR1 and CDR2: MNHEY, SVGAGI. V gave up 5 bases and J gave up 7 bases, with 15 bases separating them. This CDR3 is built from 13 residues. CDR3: CASSDRTNREQYF. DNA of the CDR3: TGTGCCAGCAGTGACAGGACCAATCGAGAGCAGTACTTC.

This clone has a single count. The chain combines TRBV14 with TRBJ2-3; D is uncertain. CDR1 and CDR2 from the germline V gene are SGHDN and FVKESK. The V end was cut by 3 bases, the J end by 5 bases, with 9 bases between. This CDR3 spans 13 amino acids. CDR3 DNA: TGTGCCAGCAGCCATGCCCCAGGAGATACGCAGTATTTT. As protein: CASSHAPGDTQYF.

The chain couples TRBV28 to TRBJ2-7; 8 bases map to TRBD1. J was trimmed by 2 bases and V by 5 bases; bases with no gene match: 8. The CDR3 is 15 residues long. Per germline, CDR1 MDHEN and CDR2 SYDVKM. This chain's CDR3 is CASSPPDRGPYEQYF. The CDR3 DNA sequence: TGTGCCAGCAGTCCCCCAGACAGGGGCCCCTACGAGCAGTACTTC.

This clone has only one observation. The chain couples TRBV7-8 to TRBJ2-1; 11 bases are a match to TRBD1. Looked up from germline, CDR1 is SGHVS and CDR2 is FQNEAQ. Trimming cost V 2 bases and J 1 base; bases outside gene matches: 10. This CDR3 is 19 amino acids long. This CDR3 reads CASSLSTPGTGGSYNEQFF. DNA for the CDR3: TGTGCCAGCAGCTTATCTACCCCCGGGACAGGGGGTTCCTACAATGAGCAGTTCTTC.

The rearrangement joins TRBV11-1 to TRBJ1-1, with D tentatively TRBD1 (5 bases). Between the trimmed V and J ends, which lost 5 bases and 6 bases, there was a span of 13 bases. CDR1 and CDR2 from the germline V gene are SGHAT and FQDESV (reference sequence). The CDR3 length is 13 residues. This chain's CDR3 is CASSRTGGAEAFF. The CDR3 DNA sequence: TGTGCCAGCAGCCGGACCGGGGGTGCTGAAGCTTTCTTT.

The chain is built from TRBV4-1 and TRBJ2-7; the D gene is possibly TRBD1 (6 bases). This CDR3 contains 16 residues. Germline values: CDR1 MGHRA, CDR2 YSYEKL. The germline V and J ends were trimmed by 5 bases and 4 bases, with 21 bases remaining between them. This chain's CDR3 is CASSSEQGILRYEQYF. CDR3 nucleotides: TGCGCCAGCAGCTCGGAGCAGGGGATCCTCAGGTACGAGCAGTACTTC.

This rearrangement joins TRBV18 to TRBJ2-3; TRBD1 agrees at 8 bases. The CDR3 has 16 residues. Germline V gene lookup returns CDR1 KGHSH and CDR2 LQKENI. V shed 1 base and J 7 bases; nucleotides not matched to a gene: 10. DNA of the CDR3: TGTGCCAGCTCACCACTTCAGGGGGCTTCGATGAATACGCAGTATTTT. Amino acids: CASSPLQGASMNTQYF.

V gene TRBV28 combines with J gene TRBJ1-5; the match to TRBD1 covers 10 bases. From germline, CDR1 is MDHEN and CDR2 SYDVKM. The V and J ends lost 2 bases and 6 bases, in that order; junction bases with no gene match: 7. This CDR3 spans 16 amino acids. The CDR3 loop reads CASSLRRQGASQPQHF. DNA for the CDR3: TGTGCCAGCAGTTTAAGGCGACAGGGGGCTAGTCAGCCCCAGCATTTT.

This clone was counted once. CDR3 region: CASRPRGGPTDTQYF. CDR3 nucleotide sequence: TGTGCCAGCAGGCCTCGGGGGGGGCCTACAGATACGCAGTATTTT. The chain couples TRBV25-1 to TRBJ2-3; 8 bases are a match to TRBD2. The CDR3 spans 15 residues. The V and J ends lost 6 bases and 3 bases, in that order; junction bases with no gene match: 8. The germline gives CDR1 MGHDK, CDR2 SYGVNS.

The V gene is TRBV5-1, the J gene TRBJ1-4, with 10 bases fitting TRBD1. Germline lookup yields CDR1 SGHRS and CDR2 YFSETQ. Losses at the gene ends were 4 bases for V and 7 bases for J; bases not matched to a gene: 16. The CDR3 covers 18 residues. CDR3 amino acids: CASSPETGGGVKPEKLFF. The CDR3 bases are TGCGCCAGCAGCCCCGAGACAGGGGGCGGGGTGAAGCCTGAAAAACTGTTTTTT.

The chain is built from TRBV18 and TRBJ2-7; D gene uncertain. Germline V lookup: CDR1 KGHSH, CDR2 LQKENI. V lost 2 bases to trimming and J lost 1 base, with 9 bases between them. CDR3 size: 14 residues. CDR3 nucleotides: TGTGCCAGCTCACCAGCTTCCAGTTCCTACGAGCAGTACTTC. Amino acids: CASSPASSSYEQYF. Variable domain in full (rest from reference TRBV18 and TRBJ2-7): NAGVMQNPRHLVRRRGQEARLRCSPMKGHSHVYWYRQLPEEGLKFMVYLQKENIIDESGMPKERFSAEFPKEGPSILRIQQVVRGDSAAYFCASSPASSSYEQYFGPGTRLTVT.

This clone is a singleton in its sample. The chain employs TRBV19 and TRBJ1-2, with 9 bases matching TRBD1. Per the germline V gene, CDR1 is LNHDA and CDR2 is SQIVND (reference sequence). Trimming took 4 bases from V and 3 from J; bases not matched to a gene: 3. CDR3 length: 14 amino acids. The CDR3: CASSKDRGDYGYTF. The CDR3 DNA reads TGTGCCAGTAGTAAGGACAGGGGAGACTATGGCTACACCTTC.

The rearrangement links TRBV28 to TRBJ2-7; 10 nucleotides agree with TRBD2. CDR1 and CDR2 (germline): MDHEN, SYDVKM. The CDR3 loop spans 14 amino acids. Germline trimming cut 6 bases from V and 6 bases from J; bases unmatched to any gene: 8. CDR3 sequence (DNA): TGTGCCAGCAGGGCAGCGGGAGGGCCTGGCGAGCAGTACTTC. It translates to CASRAAGGPGEQYF.

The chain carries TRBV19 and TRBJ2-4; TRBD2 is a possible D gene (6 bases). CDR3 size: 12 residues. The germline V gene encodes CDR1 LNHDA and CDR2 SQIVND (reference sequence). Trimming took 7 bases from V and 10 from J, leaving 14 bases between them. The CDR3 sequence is CASKKGGGIQYF. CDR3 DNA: TGTGCCAGTAAAAAGGGAGGAGGGATTCAGTACTTC.

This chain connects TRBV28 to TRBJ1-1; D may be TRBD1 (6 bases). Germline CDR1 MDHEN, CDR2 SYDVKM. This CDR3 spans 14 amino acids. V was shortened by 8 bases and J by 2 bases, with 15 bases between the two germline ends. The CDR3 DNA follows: TGTGCCAGCCTGGCAGGGGCCGTAAACACTGAAGCTTTCTTT. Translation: CASLAGAVNTEAFF. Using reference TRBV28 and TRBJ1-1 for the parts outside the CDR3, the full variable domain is DVKVTQSSRYLVKRTGEKVFLECVQDMDHENMFWYRQDPGLGLRLIYFSYDVKMKEKGDIPEGYSVSREKKERFSLILESASTNQTSMYLCASLAGAVNTEAFFGQGTRLTVV.

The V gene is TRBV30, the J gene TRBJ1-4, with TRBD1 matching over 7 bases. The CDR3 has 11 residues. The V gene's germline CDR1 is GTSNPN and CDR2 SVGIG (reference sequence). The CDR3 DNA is TGTGCTGGGGGACAGTATGAAAAACTGTTTTTT. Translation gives CAGGQYEKLFF.